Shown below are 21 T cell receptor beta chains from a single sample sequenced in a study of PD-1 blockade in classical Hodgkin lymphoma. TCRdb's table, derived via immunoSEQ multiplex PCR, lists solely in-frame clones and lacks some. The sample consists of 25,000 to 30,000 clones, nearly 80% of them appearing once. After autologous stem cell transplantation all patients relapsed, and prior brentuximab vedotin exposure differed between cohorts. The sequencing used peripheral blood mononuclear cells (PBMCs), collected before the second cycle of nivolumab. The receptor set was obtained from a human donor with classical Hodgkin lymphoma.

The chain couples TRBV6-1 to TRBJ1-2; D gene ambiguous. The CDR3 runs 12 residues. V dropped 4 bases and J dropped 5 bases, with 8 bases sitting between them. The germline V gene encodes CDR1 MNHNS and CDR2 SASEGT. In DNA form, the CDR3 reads TGTGCCAGCAGTGTGCCGGAATATGGCTACACCTTC. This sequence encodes CASSVPEYGYTF.

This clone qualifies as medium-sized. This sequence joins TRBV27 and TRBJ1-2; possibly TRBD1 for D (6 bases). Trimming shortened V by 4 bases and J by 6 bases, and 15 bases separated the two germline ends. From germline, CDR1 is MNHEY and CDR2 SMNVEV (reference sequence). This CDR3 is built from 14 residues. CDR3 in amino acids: CASSSLTGINGYTF. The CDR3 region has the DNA TGTGCCAGCAGTTCCCTTACAGGGATCAATGGCTACACCTTC.

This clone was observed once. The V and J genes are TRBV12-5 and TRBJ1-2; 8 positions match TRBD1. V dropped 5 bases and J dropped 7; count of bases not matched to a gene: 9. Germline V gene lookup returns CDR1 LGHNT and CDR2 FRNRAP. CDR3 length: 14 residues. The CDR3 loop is CASGGGTGESGYTF. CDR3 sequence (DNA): TGTGCTAGTGGTGGGGGGACAGGAGAAAGTGGCTACACCTTC.

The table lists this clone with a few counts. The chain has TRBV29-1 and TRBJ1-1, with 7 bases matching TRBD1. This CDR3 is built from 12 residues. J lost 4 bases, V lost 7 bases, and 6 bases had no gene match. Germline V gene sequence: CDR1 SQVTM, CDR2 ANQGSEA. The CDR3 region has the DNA TGCAGCGCTGACAGGGAGGTCACTGAAGCTTTCTTT. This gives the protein CSADREVTEAFF.

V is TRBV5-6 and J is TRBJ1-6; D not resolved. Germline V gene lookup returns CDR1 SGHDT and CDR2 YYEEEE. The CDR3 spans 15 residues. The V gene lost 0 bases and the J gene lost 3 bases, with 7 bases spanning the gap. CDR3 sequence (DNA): TGTGCCAGCAGCTTGGTACAGAGCTATAATTCACCCCTCCACTTT. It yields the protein CASSLVQSYNSPLHF.

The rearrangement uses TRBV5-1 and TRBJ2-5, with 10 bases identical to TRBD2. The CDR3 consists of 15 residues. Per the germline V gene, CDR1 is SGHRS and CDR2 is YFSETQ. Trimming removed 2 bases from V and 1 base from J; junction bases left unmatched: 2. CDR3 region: CASSFLAGAQETQYF. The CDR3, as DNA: TGCGCCAGCAGCTTTCTAGCGGGGGCCCAAGAGACCCAGTACTTC.

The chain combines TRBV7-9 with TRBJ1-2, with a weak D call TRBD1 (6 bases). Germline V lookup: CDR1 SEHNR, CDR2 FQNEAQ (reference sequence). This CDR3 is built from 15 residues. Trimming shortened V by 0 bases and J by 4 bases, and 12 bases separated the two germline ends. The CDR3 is CASSLALGQSYGYTF. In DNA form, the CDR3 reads TGTGCCAGCAGCTTAGCCCTGGGACAATCCTATGGCTACACCTTC.

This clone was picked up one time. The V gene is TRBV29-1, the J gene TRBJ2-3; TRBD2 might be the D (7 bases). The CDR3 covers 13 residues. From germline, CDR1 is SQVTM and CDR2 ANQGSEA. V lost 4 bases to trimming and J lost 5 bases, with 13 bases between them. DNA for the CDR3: TGCAGCGTTGTAGGGGGGGCGGTAGATACGCAGTATTTT. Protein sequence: CSVVGGAVDTQYF.

CDR3: CASSQTLGTGYNEQFF. Written as DNA, the CDR3 is TGTGCCAGCAGCCAAACGTTAGGGACAGGATACAATGAGCAGTTCTTC. The rearrangement uses TRBV9 and TRBJ2-1; 8 positions match TRBD1. Germline lookup yields CDR1 SGDLS and CDR2 YYNGEE. The junction had 10 bases not matched to a gene; V was cut back by 4 bases and J by 4 bases. The CDR3 loop spans 16 amino acids.

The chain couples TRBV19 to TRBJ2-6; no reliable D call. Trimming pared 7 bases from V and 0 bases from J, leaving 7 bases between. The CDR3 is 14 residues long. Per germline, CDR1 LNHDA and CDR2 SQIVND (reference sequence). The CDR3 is CASIDRSGANVLTF. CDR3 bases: TGTGCCAGTATTGACCGCTCTGGGGCCAACGTCCTGACTTTC.

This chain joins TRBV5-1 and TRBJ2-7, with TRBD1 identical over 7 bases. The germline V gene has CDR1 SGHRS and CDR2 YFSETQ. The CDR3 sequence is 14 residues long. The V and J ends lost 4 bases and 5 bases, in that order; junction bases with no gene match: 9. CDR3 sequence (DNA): TGCGCCAGCAGCCGGTCAGGGGGTAAGGACGAGCAGTACTTC. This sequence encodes CASSRSGGKDEQYF. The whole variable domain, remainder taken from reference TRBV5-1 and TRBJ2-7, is KAGVTQTPRYLIKTRGQQVTLSCSPISGHRSVSWYQQTPGQGLQFLFEYFSETQRNKGNFPGRFSGRQFSNSRSEMNVSTLELGDSALYLCASSRSGGKDEQYFGPGTRLTVT.

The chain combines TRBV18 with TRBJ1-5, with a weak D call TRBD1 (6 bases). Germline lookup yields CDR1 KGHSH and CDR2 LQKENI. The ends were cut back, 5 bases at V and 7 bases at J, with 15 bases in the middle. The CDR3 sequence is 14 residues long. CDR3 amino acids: CASSEQGVKQPQHF. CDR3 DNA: TGTGCCAGCTCAGAACAGGGTGTTAAGCAGCCCCAGCATTTT.

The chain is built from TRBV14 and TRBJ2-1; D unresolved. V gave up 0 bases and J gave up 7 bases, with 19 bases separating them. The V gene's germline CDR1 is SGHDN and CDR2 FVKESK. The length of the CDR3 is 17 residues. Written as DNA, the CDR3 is TGTGCCAGCAGCCAAGACGTTACTAACCGACCCGAAAATGAGCAGTTCTTC. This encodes CASSQDVTNRPENEQFF. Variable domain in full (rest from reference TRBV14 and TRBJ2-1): EAGVTQFPSHSVIEKGQTVTLRCDPISGHDNLYWYRRVMGKEIKFLLHFVKESKQDESGMPNNRFLAERTGGTYSTLKVQPAELEDSGVYFCASSQDVTNRPENEQFFGPGTRLTVL.

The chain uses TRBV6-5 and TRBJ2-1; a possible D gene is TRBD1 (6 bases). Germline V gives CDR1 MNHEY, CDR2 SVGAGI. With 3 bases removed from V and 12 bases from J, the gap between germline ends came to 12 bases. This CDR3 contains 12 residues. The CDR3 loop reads CASSYTTGMQFF. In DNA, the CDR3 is TGTGCCAGCAGTTATACAACAGGGATGCAGTTCTTC.

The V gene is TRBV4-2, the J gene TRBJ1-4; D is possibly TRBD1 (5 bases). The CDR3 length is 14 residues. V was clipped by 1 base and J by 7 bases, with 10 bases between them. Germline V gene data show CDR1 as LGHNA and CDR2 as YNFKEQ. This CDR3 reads CASSQVREGEKLFF. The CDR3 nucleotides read TGTGCCAGCAGCCAAGTCAGGGAGGGTGAAAAACTGTTTTTT.

DNA of the CDR3: TGTGCCAGCAGTGACCCGGGACGGAATACGCAGTATTTT. Protein: CASSDPGRNTQYF. The rearrangement joins TRBV7-2 to TRBJ2-3; D possibly matches TRBD1 or TRBD2 (5 bases each). The CDR3 is 13 residues long. Germline lookup yields CDR1 SGHTA and CDR2 FQGNSA. V was cut by 6 bases and J by 7 bases, with 14 bases left in between.

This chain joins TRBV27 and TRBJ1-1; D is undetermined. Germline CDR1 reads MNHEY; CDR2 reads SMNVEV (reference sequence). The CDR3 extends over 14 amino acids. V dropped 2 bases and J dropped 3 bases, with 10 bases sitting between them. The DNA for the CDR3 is TGTGCCAGCAGTTTAGCCCGGACGGACACTGAAGCTTTCTTT. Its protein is CASSLARTDTEAFF.

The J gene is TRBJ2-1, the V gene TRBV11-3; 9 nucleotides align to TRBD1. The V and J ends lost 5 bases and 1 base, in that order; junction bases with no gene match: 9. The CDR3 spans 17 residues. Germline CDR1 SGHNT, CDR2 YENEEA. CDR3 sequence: CASSTGQGFWSYNEQFF. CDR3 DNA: TGTGCCAGCAGCACAGGACAGGGGTTTTGGTCCTACAATGAGCAGTTCTTC.

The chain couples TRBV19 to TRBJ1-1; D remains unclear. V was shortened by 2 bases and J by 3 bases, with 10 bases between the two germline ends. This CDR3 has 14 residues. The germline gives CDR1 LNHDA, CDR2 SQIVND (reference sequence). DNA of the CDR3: TGTGCCAGTAGTATACAGGCGTCGTACACTGAAGCTTTCTTT. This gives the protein CASSIQASYTEAFF.

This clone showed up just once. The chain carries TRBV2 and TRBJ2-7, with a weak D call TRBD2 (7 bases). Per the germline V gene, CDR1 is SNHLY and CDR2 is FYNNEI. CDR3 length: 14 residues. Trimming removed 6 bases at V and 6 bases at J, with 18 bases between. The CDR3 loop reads CASRTPRGGGEQYF. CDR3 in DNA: TGTGCCAGCAGGACCCCGCGGGGAGGGGGCGAGCAGTACTTC.

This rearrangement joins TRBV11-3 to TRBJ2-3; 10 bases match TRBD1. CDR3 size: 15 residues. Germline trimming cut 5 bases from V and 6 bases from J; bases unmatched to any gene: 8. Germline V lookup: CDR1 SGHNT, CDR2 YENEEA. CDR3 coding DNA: TGTGCCAGCAGCCCAGGGACAGGGGCCCGGGATACGCAGTATTTT. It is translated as CASSPGTGARDTQYF.